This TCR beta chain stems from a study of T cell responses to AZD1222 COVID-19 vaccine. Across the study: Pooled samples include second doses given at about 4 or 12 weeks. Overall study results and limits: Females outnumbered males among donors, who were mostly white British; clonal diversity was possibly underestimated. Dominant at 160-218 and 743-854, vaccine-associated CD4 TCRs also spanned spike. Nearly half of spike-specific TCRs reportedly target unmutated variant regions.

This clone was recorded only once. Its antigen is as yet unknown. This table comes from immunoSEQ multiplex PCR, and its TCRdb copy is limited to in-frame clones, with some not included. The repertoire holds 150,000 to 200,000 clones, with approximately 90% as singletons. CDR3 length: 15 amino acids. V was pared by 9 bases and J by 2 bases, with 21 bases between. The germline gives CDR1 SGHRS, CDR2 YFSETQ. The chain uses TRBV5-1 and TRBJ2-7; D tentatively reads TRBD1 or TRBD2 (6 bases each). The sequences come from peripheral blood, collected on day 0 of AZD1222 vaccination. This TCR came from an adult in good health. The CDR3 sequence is CATAPQPGGTYEQYF. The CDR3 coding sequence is TGCGCCACAGCCCCGCAGCCCGGGGGCACCTACGAGCAGTACTTC.